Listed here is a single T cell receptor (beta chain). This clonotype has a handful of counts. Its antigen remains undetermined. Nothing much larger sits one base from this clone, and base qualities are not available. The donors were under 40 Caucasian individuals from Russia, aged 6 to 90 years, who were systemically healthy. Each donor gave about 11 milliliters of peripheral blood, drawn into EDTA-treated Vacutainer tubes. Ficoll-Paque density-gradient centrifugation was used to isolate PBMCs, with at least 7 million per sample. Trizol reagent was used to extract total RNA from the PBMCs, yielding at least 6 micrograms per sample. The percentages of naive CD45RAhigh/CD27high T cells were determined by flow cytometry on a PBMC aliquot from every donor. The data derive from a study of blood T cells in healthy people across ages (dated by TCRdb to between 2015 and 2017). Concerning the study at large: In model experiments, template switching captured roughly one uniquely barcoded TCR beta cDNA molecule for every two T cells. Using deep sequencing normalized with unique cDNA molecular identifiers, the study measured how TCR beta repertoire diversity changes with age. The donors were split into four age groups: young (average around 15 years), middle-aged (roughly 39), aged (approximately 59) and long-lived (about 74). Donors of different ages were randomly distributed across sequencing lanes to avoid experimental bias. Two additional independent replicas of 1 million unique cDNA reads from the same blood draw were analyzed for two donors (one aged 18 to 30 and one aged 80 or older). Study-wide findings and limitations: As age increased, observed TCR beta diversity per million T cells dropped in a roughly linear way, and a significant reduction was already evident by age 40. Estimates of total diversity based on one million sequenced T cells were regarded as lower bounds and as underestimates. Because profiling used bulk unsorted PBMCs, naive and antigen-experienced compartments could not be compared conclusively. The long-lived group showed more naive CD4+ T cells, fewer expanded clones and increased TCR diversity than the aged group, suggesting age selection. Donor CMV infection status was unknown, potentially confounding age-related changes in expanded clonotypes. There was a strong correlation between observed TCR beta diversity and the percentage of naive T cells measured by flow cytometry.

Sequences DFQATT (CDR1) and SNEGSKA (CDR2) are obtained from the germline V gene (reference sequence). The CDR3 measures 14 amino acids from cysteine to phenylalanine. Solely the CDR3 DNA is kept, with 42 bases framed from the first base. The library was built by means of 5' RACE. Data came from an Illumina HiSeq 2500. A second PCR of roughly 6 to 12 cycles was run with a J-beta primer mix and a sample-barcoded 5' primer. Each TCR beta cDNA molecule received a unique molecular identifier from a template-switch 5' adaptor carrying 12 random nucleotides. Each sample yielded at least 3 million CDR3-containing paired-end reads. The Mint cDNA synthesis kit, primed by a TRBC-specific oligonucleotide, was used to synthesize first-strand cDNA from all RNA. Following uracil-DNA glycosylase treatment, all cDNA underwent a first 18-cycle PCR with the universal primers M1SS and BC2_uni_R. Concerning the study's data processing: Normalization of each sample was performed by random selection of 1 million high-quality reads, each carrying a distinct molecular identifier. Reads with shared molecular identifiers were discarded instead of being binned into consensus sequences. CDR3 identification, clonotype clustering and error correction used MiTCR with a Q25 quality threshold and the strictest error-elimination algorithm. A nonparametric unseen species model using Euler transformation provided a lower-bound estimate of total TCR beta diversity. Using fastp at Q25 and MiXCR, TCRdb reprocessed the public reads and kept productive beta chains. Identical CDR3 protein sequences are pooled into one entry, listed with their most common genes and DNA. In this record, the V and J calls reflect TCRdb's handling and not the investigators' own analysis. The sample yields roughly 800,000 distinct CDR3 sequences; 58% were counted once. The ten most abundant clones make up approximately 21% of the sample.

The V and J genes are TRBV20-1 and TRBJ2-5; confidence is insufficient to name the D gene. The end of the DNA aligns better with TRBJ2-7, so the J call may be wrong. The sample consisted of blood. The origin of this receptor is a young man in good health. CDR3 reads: CSAPRVAQSDEQYF. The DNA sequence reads TGCAGTGCTCCAAGGGTGGCCCAATCGGACGAGCAGTACTTC.